This TCR beta chain was sequenced during a study of OX40 agonist ivuxolimab in advanced cancers. Trimming stripped 2 bases from V and 5 bases from J, with 11 bases between. The CDR3 has 13 amino acids. Germline V gene sequence: CDR1 SGHKS, CDR2 YYEKEE (reference sequence). Profiled with immunoSEQ multiplex PCR; TCRdb holds only in-frame clones, not every one. The table shows tens of thousands of clones, with roughly 80% occurring only once. Autoimmune disease history or systemic immunosuppression led to patients being barred. This sequence originates from an adult with an advanced solid tumor such as melanoma, head and neck, liver or kidney cancer. The rearrangement joins TRBV5-5 to TRBJ2-7; perhaps D is TRBD1 or TRBD2 (5 bases each). The sequencing here drew on CD4+ or CD8+ T cells sorted from blood, taken in a trial of the OX40 agonist ivuxolimab. The CDR3 sequence: CASSLSGPNEQYF. The CDR3 DNA is TGTGCCAGCAGCTTATCGGGACCTAACGAGCAGTACTTC.